The rows below give T cell receptor beta chains drawn from one sample of a study of blood T cell repertoires in COVID-19. The repertoire was sequenced with immunoSEQ multiplex PCR; TCRdb's copy has only in-frame clones and lacks some. The sample carries 250,000 or so clones, just under 85% recorded once. The sample comprised peripheral blood. All receptors come from a man older than 75 with acute or convalescent COVID-19. Each CDR3 is given with its conserved first and last residue. The D gene is left open where the match is weak. Rows give clone size only sometimes, using once, few, many, or a class for an expanded clone.

TRBV15,TRBJ2-7,-,-,CATSRANGPAASRGF,TGTGCCACCAGCAGAGCGAACGGCCCCGCAGCGAGCCGTGGATTC
TRBV7-2,TRBJ2-7,TRBD1,-,CASSPTGGPYEQYF,TGTGCCAGCAGCCCGACAGGGGGTCCCTACGAGCAGTACTTC
TRBV30,TRBJ2-5,-,-,CAWRGEGHPRGQETQYF,TGTGCCTGGAGAGGGGAGGGACACCCAAGGGGTCAAGAGACCCAGTACTTC
TRBV9,TRBJ1-2,TRBD1,-,CASNHRGRGDGYTF,TGTGCCAGCAACCACAGGGGGAGAGGAGATGGCTACACCTTC
TRBV24-1,TRBJ1-2,TRBD1,-,CATSALTGFGYTF,TGTGCCACCAGTGCCCTGACAGGGTTTGGCTACACCTTC
TRBV5-1,TRBJ2-2,-,-,CASSPPSGELFF,TGCGCCAGCAGCCCCCCCTCCGGGGAGCTGTTTTTT
TRBV6-5,TRBJ2-7,TRBD2,few,CASRKGLASYEQYF,TGTGCCAGCAGGAAGGGACTAGCGTCCTACGAGCAGTACTTC
TRBV28,TRBJ1-2,TRBD1,-,CASRPGQGGRGYTF,TGTGCCAGCAGGCCGGGACAGGGAGGTCGTGGCTACACCTTC
TRBV11-3,TRBJ2-1,TRBD1,once,CASSFDRGTYNEQFF,TGTGCCAGCAGCTTCGACAGGGGGACTTACAATGAGCAGTTCTTC
TRBV28,TRBJ1-5,-,-,CASTLALSNQPQHF,TGTGCCAGCACGCTGGCCCTTAGCAATCAGCCCCAGCATTTT
TRBV5-4,TRBJ1-1,TRBD1,once,CASSLGIGTENGAFF,TGTGCCAGCAGCTTGGGAATCGGGACAGAAAATGGGGCTTTCTTT
TRBV7-2,TRBJ2-2,TRBD2,-,CASSLLAGGNGELFF,TGTGCCAGCAGCTTATTGGCGGGAGGAAACGGGGAGCTGTTTTTT
TRBV5-1,TRBJ2-7,TRBD1,-,CASSFRQGGHEQYF,TGCGCCAGCAGCTTTAGACAGGGGGGGCACGAGCAGTACTTC
TRBV3-1/TRBV3-2,TRBJ2-7,TRBD1,-,CASSQAGDRSYEQYF,TGTGCCAGCAGCCAAGCCGGGGACAGGTCCTACGAGCAGTACTTC
TRBV6-1,TRBJ2-1,TRBD2,-,CASSEWGGPYNEQFF,TGTGCCAGCAGTGAATGGGGGGGTCCCTACAATGAGCAGTTCTTC
TRBV7-3,TRBJ2-3,-,-,CASSLRPLLKGSTDTQYF,TGTGCCAGCAGCTTACGGCCCCTCCTGAAGGGGAGCACAGATACGCAGTATTTT
TRBV30,TRBJ1-5,-,-,CAWTPSPTGQPQHF,TGTGCCTGGACCCCGTCCCCGACGGGTCAGCCCCAGCATTTT
TRBV12-3/TRBV12-4,TRBJ2-7,TRBD1,-,CASSGTAYEQYF,TGTGCCAGCAGTGGGACAGCCTACGAGCAGTACTTC
TRBV7-9,TRBJ1-4,-,once,CASRSSGSEKLFF,TGTGCCAGCAGGAGCAGCGGCAGCGAAAAACTGTTTTTT
TRBV5-1,TRBJ2-5,-,-,CASSFGQGSETQYF,TGCGCCAGCAGCTTCGGGCAGGGATCAGAGACCCAGTACTTC
TRBV10-1,TRBJ2-1,TRBD2,once,CASSDLIAGANEQFF,TGCGCCAGCAGTGATTTGATAGCGGGGGCCAATGAGCAGTTCTTC
TRBV18,TRBJ1-4,TRBD1,-,CASSPVGQGVNEKLFF,TGTGCCAGCTCGCCCGTCGGACAGGGAGTTAATGAAAAACTGTTTTTT
TRBV6-5,TRBJ1-2,TRBD1,-,CATRTGWGHGYTF,TGTGCCACCCGGACAGGGTGGGGCCATGGCTACACCTTC
TRBV19,TRBJ2-1,-,-,CASSIVRVGNNEQFF,TGTGCCAGTAGTATAGTCCGGGTAGGTAACAATGAGCAGTTCTTC
TRBV19,TRBJ1-1,-,once,CASIDRDMSNTEAFF,TGTGCCAGTATTGACCGGGATATGAGTAACACTGAAGCTTTCTTT
TRBV28,TRBJ2-3,TRBD2,-,CASSFRLAGSLTQYF,TGTGCCAGCAGTTTCCGGCTAGCGGGGAGCCTGACGCAGTATTTT
TRBV19,TRBJ2-7,TRBD1,-,CASSMDRGTYEQYF,TGTGCCAGTAGTATGGACAGGGGGACCTACGAGCAGTACTTC
TRBV19,TRBJ2-1,TRBD1,-,CASSRQGWSSNEQFF,TGTGCCAGTAGTAGACAGGGTTGGTCCTCCAATGAGCAGTTCTTC
TRBV5-4,TRBJ2-7,-,-,CASSLAGTYEQYF,TGTGCCAGCAGCTTGGCAGGTACCTACGAGCAGTACTTC
TRBV27,TRBJ2-5,TRBD2,-,CASSRGGLRETQYF,TGTGCCAGCAGTCGGGGGGGCCTAAGGGAGACCCAGTACTTC
TRBV5-1,TRBJ2-2,TRBD2,-,CASSLGSLAGAPGGELFF,TGCGCCAGCAGCTTGGGCAGCCTAGCGGGGGCCCCAGGCGGGGAGCTGTTTTTT
TRBV4-1,TRBJ1-6,-,-,CASSQEWQGSNSPLHF,TGCGCCAGCAGCCAAGAATGGCAGGGGAGTAATTCACCCCTCCACTTT
TRBV12-3/TRBV12-4,TRBJ2-7,-,-,CASGPFSQQYF,TGTGCCAGCGGTCCGTTTAGTCAGCAGTACTTC
TRBV19,TRBJ1-2,TRBD1,-,CASSTQTGRGDYGYTF,TGTGCCAGTAGTACCCAGACAGGGAGAGGAGACTATGGCTACACCTTC
TRBV29-1,TRBJ1-1,-,once,CSVESGATEAFF,TGCAGCGTTGAGTCAGGGGCCACTGAAGCTTTCTTT
TRBV4-2,TRBJ1-6,-,-,CASSQQGNNSPLHF,TGTGCCAGCAGCCAACAGGGGAATAATTCACCCCTCCACTTT
TRBV7-9,TRBJ1-2,TRBD1,-,CASSPTTGNGYTF,TGTGCCAGCAGCCCTACGACAGGGAATGGCTACACCTTC
TRBV2,TRBJ2-5,TRBD1,few,CASRARQGTLEKQETQYF,TGTGCCAGCAGAGCTCGACAGGGGACCCTTGAGAAACAAGAGACCCAGTACTTC
TRBV5-1,TRBJ1-5,TRBD1,few,CASSLGTGGHQPQHF,TGCGCCAGCAGCTTAGGGACAGGGGGACATCAGCCCCAGCATTTT
TRBV6-5,TRBJ1-1,TRBD1,few,CASSLTGVGTEAFF,TGTGCCAGCAGCCTAACAGGGGTAGGCACTGAAGCTTTCTTT
TRBV7-9,TRBJ1-6,TRBD1,-,CASSFDNRGGSPLHF,TGTGCCAGCAGCTTCGATAACAGGGGAGGTTCACCCCTCCACTTT